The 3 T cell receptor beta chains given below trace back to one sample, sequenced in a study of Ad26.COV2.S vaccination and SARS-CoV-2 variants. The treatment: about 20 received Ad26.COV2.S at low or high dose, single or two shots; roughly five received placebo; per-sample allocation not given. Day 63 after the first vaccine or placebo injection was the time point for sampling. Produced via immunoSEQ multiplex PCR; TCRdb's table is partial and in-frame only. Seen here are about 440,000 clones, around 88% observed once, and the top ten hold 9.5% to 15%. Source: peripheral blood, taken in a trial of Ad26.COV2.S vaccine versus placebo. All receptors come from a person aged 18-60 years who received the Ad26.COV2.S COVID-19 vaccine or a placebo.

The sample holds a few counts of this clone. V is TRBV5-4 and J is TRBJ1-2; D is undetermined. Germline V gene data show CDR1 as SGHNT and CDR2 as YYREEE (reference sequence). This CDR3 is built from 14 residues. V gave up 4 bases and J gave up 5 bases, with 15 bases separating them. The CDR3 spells CASSPLSKPYGYTF. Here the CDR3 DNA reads TGTGCCAGCAGCCCCCTATCTAAGCCTTATGGCTACACCTTC. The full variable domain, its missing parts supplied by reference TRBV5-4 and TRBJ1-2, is ETGVTQSPTHLIKTRGQQVTLRCSSQSGHNTVSWYQQALGQGPQFIFQYYREEENGRGNFPPRFSGLQFPNYSSELNVNALELDDSALYLCASSPLSKPYGYTFGSGTRLTVV.

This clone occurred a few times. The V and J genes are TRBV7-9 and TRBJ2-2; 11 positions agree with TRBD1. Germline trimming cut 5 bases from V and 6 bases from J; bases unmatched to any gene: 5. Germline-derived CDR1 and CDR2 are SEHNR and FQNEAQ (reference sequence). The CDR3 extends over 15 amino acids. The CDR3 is CASSVGTGGSGELFF. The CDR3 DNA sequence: TGTGCCAGCAGCGTCGGGACAGGGGGTTCCGGGGAGCTGTTTTTT.

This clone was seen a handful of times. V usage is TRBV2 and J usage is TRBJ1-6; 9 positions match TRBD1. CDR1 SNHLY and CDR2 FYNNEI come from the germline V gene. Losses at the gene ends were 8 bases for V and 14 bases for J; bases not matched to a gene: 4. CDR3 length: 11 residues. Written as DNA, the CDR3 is TGTGCCAGCGGGACAGGGCAGGCCCTCCACTTT. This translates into CASGTGQALHF.